This TCR beta chain was retrieved from a study of cytomegalovirus exposure and HLA in healthy donors. Notes on the study in general: Compared with the roughly 700-donor mean, an Asian-associated ancestry cluster reportedly had fewer N-insertions, according to a later analysis. Among TCR beta chains, those listed as cytomegalovirus-associated numbered some 160.

The CDR3 totals 14 residues. Trimming at V came to 5 bases and at J to 1 base, leaving 1 base not matched to a gene. Germline values: CDR1 SSHAT, CDR2 FNYEAQ (reference sequence). Turning to this clone: Its antigen is currently unknown.

Researchers ran the PCR with 60 Vbeta and 13 Jbeta primers. The method was immunoSEQ multiplex PCR; TCRdb's version includes in-frame clones alone and lacks a portion of them. The sample includes roughly 100,000 clones, over 75% of them seen just once. These donors counted as nominally healthy when sampled, but unrecorded immune exposures were likely. This TCR was recovered from a woman aged 40 to 50 in good health and CMV-seropositive. The chain is built from TRBV7-7 and TRBJ2-2; 7 bases are shared with TRBD1. Sequencing used PBMCs. CDR3: CASSRTGNTGELFF. The CDR3 nucleotides read TGTGCCAGCAGCCGGACAGGGAACACCGGGGAGCTGTTTTTT.